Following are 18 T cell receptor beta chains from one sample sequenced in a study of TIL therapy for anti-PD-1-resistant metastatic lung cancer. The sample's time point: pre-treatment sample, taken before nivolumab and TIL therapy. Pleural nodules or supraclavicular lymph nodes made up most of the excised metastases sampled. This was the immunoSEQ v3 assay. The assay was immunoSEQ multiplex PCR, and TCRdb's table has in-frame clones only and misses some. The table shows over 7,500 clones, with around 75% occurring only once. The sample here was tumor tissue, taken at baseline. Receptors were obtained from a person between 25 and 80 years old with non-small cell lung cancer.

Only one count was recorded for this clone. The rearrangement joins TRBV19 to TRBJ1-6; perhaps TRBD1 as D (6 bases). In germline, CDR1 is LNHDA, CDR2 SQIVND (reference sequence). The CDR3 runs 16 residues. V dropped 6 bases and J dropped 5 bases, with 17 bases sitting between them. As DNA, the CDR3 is TGTGCCAGTAGAGGGAGGTCAGGGGCGAATAATTCACCCCTCCACTTT. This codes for CASRGRSGANNSPLHF.

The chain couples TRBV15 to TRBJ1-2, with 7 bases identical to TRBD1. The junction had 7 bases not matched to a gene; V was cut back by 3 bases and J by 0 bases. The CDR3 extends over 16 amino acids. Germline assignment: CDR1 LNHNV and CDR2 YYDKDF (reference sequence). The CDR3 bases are TGTGCCACCAGCAGCGGACAGGATATCCCTAACTATGGCTACACCTTC. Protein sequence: CATSSGQDIPNYGYTF.

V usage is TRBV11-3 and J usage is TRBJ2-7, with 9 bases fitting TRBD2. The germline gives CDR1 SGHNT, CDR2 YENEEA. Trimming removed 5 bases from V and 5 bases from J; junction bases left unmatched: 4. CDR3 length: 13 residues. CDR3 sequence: CASSPAGGDEQYF. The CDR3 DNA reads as TGTGCCAGCAGCCCTGCGGGGGGGGACGAGCAGTACTTC.

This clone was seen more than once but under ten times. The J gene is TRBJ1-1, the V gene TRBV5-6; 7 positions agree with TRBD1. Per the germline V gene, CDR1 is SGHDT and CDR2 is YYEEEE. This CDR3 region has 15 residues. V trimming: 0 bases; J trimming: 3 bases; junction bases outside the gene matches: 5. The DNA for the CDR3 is TGTGCCAGCAGCTTGGGGGGACAGCTTTACACTGAAGCTTTCTTT. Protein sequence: CASSLGGQLYTEAFF. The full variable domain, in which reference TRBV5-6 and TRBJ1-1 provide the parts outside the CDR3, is DAGVTQSPTHLIKTRGQQVTLRCSPKSGHDTVSWYQQALGQGPQFIFQYYEEEERQRGNFPDRFSGHQFPNYSSELNVNALLLGDSALYLCASSLGGQLYTEAFFGQGTRLTVV.

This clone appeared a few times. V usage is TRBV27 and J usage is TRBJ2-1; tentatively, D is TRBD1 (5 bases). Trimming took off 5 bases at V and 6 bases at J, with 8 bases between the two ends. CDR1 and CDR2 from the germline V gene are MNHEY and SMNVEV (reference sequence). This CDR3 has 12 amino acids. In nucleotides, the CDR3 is TGTGCCAGCAGTAGAACAGGCAATGAGCAGTTCTTC. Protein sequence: CASSRTGNEQFF.

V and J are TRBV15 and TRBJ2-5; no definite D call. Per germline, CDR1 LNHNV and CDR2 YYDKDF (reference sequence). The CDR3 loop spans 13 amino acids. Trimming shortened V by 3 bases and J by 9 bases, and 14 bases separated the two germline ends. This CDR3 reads CATSSSTGFPQYF. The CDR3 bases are TGTGCCACCAGCAGTTCCACCGGGTTTCCCCAGTACTTC. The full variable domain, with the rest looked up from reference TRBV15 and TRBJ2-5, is DAMVIQNPRYQVTQFGKPVTLSCSQTLNHNVMYWYQQKSSQAPKLLFHYYDKDFNNEADTPDNFQSRRPNTSFCFLDIRSPGLGDTAMYLCATSSSTGFPQYFGPGTRLLVL.

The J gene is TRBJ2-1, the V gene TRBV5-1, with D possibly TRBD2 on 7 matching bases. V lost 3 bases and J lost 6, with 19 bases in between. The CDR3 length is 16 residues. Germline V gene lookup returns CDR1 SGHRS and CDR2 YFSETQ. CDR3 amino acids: CASSSASRGGLNEQFF. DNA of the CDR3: TGCGCCAGCAGCTCTGCGTCAAGGGGGGGCCTCAATGAGCAGTTCTTC.

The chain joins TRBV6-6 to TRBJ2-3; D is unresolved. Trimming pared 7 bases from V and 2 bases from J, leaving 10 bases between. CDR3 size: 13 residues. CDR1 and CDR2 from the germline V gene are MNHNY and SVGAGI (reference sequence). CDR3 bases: TGTGCCAGCATGGCCATTTCCACAGATACGCAGTATTTT. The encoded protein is CASMAISTDTQYF.

CDR3 residues: CASSFSGGYGYTF. For the CDR3, the DNA is TGTGCCAGCAGCTTCTCAGGGGGCTATGGCTACACCTTC. The rearrangement uses TRBV7-3 and TRBJ1-2, with 7 bases matching TRBD1. V shed 3 bases, J shed 4 bases, and the junction held 2 bases outside the gene matches. This CDR3 has 13 residues. Germline V gene sequence: CDR1 SGHTA, CDR2 FQGTGA.

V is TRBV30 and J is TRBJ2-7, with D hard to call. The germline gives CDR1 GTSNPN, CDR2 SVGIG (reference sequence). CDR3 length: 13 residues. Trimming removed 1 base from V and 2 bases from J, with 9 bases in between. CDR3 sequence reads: CAWSASSPYEQYF. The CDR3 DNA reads TGTGCCTGGAGTGCAAGCAGTCCCTACGAGCAGTACTTC.

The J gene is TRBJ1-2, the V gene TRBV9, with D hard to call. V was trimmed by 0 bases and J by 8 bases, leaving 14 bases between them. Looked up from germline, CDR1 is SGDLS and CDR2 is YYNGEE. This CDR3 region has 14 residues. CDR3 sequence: CASSVDPTREGYTF. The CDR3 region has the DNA TGTGCCAGCAGCGTAGACCCCACGCGGGAGGGCTACACCTTC.

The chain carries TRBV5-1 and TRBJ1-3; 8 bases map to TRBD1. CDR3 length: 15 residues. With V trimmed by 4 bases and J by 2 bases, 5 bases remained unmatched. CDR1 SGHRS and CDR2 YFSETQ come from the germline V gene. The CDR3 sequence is CASSKDRETGNTIYF. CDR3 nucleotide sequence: TGCGCCAGCAGCAAGGACAGGGAAACTGGAAACACCATATATTTT.

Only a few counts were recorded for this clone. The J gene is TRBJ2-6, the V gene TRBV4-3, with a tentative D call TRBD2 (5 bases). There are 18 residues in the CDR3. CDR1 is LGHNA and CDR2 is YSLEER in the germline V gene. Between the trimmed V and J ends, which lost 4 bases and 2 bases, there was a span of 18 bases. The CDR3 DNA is TGCGCCAGCAGCCCTGAGGTGGTGGGGAGCGCTGGGGCCAACGTCCTGACTTTC. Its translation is CASSPEVVGSAGANVLTF.

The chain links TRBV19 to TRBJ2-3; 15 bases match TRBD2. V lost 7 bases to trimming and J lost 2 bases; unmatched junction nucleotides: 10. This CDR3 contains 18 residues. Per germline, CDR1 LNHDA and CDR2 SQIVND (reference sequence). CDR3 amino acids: CASTLRGLAGGYTDTQYF. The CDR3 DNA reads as TGTGCCAGTACCCTTCGTGGACTAGCGGGAGGGTACACAGATACGCAGTATTTT.

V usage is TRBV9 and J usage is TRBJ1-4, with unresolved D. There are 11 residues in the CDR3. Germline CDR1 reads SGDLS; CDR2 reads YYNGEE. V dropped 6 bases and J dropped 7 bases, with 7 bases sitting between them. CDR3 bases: TGTGCCAGCACTACTCTTGAAAAACTGTTTTTT. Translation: CASTTLEKLFF.

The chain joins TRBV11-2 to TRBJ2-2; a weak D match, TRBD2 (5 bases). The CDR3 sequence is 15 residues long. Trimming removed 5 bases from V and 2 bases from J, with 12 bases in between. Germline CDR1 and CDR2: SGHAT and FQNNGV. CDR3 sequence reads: CASSLEGVNTGELFF. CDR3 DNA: TGTGCCAGCAGCCTCGAGGGAGTAAACACCGGGGAGCTGTTTTTT.

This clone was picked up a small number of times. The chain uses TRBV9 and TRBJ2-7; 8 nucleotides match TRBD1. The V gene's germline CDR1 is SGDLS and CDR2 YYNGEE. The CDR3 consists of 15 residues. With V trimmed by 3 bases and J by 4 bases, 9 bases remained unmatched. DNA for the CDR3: TGTGCCAGCAGCGACACACCAGGGGGCGGGTACGAGCAGTACTTC. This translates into CASSDTPGGGYEQYF.

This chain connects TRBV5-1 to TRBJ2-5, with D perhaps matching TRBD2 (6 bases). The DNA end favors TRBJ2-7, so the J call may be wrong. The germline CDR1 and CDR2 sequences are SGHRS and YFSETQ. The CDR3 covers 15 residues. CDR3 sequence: CASSLVGGHSYEQYF. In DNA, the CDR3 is TGCGCCAGCAGCTTGGTGGGGGGTCACTCCTACGAGCAGTACTTC.